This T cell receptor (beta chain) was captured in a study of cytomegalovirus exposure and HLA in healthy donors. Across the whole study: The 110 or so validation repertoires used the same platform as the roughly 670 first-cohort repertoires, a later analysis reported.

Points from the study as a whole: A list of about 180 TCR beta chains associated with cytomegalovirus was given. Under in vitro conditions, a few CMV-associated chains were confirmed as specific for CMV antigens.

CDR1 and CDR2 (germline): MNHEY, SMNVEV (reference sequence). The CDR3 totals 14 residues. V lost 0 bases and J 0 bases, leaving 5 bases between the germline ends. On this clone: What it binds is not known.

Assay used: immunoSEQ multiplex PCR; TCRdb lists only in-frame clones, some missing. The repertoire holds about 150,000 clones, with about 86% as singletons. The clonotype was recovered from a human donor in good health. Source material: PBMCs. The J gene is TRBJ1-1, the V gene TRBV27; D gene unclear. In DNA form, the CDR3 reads TGTGCCAGCAGTTTATCACTAGTGAACACTGAAGCTTTCTTT. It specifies CASSLSLVNTEAFF.